Described below is a single T cell receptor beta chain sequence and its context. Its binding antigen is unknown. Nothing much larger sits one base from this clone, and base qualities are not available. Using the deep immunoSEQ assay, multiplex PCR amplified TCR CDR3 regions from genomic DNA. Extracted genomic DNA from each cell subset was spread evenly across all wells of several immunoSEQ 96-well plates, with each plate serving as a replicate. For sorted subsets, each replicate PCR was loaded with about 200 ng genomic DNA, equivalent to roughly 30,000 T cell genomes. Purified libraries were quantified with a Qubit 3.0 fluorometer, sized on a Bioanalyzer 2100, and re-quantified with the KAPA Library Quantification kit. A separate single-read 150-cycle Illumina NextSeq 550 flow cell was used to sequence each immunoSEQ 96-well plate. Turning to the authors' computational methods: Because the immunoSEQ output included only junctional sequences and no quality scores, the filtering could not be the same as the filtering used for full-length reads. To assign V/J genes and CDR3, sequences were annotated using PyIR, a Python wrapper for IgBLAST v1.9, with IMGT germline references. Reads with weak V/J assignments (E-value above 1e-6), missing CDR3, stop codons, out-of-frame junctions, or ambiguous translated residues were removed. V3J clonotypes were defined as sequences sharing an identical inferred V gene, J gene, and CDR3 amino acid sequence. Percentage overlap between repertoires was computed as shared unique clonotypes divided by the size of the smaller repertoire. Repertoire richness was assessed with RTK rarefaction, the Chao1 estimator, and Recon v2.1 estimates of unobserved clonotypes. Generation probabilities for all TCRbeta clonotypes obtained by the gDNA method from a few donors were computed using OLGA. TCRdb provides this immuneACCESS table in a form limited to in-frame rearrangements. Some clones are lacking; in checked studies, under half of them reflect an unresolved V gene, and why the rest are absent is not known. That table is the source of V, J and clone size, and D and trimming were worked out from the DNA. The table for this sample lists 1.5 million to 1.9 million clones; 95% to 99% of them were counted only once. The leading ten clones occupy about 0.42% of the sample.

The donors were healthy, HIV-negative adults with no recently reported acute infections or vaccinations. All donors were Caucasian adults living in Nashville, Tennessee, USA. CD4+ T cells were enriched by magnetic negative selection; naive cells were then positively selected on CD45RA, and the negative fraction formed the memory subset. After blood collection by leukapheresis, PBMCs were isolated using Ficoll-Histopaque density gradient centrifugation and then cryopreserved in the vapor phase of liquid nitrogen. Analytical flow cytometry was used to check the purity and quantity of each magnetically sorted T cell population. From each sorted fraction, genomic DNA was isolated and quantified by UV absorbance on a Nanodrop 2000c. The CDR3 holds 15 amino acids from the cysteine to the phenylalanine. Only CDR3 DNA remains: 45 bases, in frame from the first base. The germline V gene (reference sequence) yields LNHDA for CDR1 and SQIVND for CDR2. Unmatched junction bases come to 6, with V trimmed by 8 bases and J by 0 bases.

The data derive from a study of shared clonotypes between healthy human individuals (dated by TCRdb to about 2020). About the study as a whole: Two women and a few men aged 18 to 49 years were included in the cohort. To estimate repertoire size and how much clonotype sharing occurs between individuals, the study deeply sequenced the blood TCR repertoires of five healthy adults. Per donor, leukapheresis produced somewhere between about 0.94 and 9.5 billion PBMCs. For each donor, CD4 naive and CD4 memory were each given three plates, CD8 naive was given two plates, and CD8 memory was given one plate. To increase sequencing depth and limit assay-specific biases, TCR repertoire library preparation and sequencing were carried out by different laboratories using diverse techniques.

Findings and caveats that apply to the study as a whole: Pairwise subsampling indicated that sequencing depth was expected to affect the degree of clonotype sharing among donors. Clonotypes shared by all four sorted-subset donors showed higher generation probabilities than non-shared clonotypes. Even with the large sequencing depth, rarefaction of the sorted-subset datasets indicated that sequencing was incomplete. Because the study included only a small number of donors, the genetic and exposure-history diversity represented was limited. Sampling was restricted to blood, and TCR repertoires in tissue are likely to differ from TCR repertoires in blood. Larger estimated clonotype richness was generally found for naive subsets than for memory subsets. About 5% of naive CD4, 3% to 4% of naive CD8, approximately 2% of memory CD4, and roughly 0.4% of memory CD8 clonotypes were shared across a handful of donors.

This clonotype was sampled from a man aged 30 to 45 in good health. Material for sequencing was naive CD4+ T cells sorted from blood. Reading the label with the study, this specimen's cell subset or site is: CD45RA+ positively selected. The chain is assembled from TRBV19 and TRBJ1-5; 8 bases in the middle match TRBD1. The CDR3: CASEDRGSSNQPQHF. The nucleotide sequence is TGTGCCAGTGAAGACAGGGGAAGTAGCAATCAGCCCCAGCATTTT.